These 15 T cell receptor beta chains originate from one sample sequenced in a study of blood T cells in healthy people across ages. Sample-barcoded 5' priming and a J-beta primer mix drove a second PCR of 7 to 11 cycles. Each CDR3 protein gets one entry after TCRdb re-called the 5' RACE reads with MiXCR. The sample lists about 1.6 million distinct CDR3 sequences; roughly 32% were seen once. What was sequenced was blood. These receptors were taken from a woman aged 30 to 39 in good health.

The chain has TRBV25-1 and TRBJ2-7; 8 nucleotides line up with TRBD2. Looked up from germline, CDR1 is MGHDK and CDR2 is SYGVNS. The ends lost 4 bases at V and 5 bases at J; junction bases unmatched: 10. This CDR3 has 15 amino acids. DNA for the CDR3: TGTGCCAGCAGTGGTCCAGCGGGAGTGCAGAACGAGCAGTACTTC. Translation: CASSGPAGVQNEQYF.

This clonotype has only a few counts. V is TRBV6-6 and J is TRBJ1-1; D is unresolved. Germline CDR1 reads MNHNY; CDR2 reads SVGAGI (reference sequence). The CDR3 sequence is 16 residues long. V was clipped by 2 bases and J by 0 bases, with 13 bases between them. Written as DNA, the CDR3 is TGTGCCAGCAGTTACACCTCCTTGGGGATGAACACTGAAGCTTTCTTT. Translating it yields CASSYTSLGMNTEAFF.

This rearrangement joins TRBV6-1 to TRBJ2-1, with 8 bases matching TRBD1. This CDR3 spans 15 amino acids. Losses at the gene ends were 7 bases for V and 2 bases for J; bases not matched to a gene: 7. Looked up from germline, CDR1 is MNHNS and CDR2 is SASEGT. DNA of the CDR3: TGTGCCAGCATTTCCGGGACAGGTGCCTACAATGAGCAGTTCTTC. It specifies CASISGTGAYNEQFF.

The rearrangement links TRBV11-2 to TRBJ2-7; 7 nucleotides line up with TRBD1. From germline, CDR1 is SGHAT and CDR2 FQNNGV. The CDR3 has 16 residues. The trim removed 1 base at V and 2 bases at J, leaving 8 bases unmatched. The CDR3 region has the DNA TGTGCCAGCAGCTTAGGGCCGACAGGGCATCCCTACGAGCAGTACTTC. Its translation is CASSLGPTGHPYEQYF. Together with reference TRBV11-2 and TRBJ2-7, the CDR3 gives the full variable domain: EAGVAQSPRYKIIEKRQSVAFWCNPISGHATLYWYQQILGQGPKLLIQFQNNGVVDDSQLPKDRFSAERLKGVDSTLKIQPAKLEDSAVYLCASSLGPTGHPYEQYFGPGTRLTVT.

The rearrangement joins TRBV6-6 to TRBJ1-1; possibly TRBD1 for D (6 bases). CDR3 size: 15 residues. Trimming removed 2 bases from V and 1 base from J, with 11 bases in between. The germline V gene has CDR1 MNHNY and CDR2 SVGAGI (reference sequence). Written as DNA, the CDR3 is TGTGCCAGCAGTTACCTCCGGGGGGCGAACACTGAAGCTTTCTTT. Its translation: CASSYLRGANTEAFF.

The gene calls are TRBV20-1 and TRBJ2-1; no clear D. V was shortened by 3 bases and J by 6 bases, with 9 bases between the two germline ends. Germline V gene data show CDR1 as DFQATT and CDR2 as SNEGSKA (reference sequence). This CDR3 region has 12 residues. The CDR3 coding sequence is TGCAGTGCTAGCGTCCGTCCCAATGAGCAGTTCTTC. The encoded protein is CSASVRPNEQFF.

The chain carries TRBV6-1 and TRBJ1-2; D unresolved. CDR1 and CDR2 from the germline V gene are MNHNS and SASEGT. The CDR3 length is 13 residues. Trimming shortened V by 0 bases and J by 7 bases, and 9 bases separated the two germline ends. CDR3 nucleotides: TGTGCCAGCAGTGAAGCTGGGCAGTGTGGCTACACCTTC. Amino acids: CASSEAGQCGYTF.

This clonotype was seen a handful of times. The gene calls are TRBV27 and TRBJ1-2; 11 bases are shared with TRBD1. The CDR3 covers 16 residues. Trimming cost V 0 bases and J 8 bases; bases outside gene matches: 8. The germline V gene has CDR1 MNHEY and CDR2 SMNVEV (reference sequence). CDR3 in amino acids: CASSLSSGQGVSGYTF. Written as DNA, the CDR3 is TGTGCCAGCAGTTTATCTTCGGGACAGGGGGTCAGCGGCTACACCTTC.

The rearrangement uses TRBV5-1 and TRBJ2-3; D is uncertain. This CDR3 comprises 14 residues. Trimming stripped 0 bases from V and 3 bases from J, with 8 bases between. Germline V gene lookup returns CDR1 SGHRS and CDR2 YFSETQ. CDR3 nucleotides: TGCGCCAGCAGCTTGGCCTGGCGAACAGATACGCAGTATTTT. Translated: CASSLAWRTDTQYF.

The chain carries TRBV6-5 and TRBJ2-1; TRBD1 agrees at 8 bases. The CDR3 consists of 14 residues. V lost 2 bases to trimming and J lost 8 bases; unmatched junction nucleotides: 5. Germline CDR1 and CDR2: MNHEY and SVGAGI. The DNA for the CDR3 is TGTGCCAGCAGTTACGGCAGGGGGCACGATGAGCAGTTCTTC. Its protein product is CASSYGRGHDEQFF.

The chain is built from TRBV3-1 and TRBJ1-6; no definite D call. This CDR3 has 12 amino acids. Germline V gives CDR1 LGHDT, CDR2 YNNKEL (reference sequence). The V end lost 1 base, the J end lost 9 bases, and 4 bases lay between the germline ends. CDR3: CASSQGGSPLHF. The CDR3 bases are TGTGCCAGCAGCCAAGGAGGTTCACCCCTCCACTTT.

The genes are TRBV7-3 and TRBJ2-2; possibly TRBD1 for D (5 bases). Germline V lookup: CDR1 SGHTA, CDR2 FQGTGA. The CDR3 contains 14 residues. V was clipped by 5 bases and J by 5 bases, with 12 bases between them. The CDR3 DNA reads TGTGCCAGCAGCGCAGGGTCGTGGACCGGGGAGCTGTTTTTT. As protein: CASSAGSWTGELFF.

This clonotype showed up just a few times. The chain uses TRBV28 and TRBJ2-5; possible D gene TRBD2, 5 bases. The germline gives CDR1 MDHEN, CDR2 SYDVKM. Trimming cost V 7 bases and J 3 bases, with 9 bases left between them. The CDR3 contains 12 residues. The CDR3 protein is CASTSGKETQYF. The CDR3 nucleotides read TGTGCCAGCACCTCGGGGAAAGAGACCCAGTACTTC.

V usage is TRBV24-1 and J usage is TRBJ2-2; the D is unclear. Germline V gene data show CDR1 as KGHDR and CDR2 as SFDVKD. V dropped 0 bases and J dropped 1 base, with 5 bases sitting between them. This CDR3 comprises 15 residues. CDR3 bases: TGTGCCACCAGTGATTTGCGACAGAACACCGGGGAGCTGTTTTTT. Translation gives CATSDLRQNTGELFF.

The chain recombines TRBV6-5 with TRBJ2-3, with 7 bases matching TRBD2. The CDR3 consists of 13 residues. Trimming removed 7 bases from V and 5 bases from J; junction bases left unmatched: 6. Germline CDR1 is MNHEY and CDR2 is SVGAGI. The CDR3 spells CASKTSGGDTQYF. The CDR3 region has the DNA TGTGCCAGCAAAACGTCGGGGGGAGATACGCAGTATTTT.